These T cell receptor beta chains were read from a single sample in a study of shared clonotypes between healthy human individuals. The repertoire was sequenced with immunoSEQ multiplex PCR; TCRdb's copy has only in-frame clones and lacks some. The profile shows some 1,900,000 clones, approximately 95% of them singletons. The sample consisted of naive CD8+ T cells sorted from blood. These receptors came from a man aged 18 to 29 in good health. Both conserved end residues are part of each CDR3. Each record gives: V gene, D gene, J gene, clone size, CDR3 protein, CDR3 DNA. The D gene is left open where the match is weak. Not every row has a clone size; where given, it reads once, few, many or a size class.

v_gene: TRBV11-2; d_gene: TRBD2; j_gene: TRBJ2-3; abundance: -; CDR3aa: CASSFRLAGVADTQYF; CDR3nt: TGTGCCAGCAGCTTTCGGCTAGCGGGAGTGGCAGATACGCAGTATTTT
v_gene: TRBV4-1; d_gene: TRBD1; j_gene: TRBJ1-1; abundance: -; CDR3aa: CASSQDRGQAGEAFF; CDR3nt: TGCGCCAGCAGCCAAGATAGGGGGCAGGCGGGTGAAGCTTTCTTT
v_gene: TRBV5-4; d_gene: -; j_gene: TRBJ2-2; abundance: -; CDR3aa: CASSSSGAGELFF; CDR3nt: TGTGCCAGCAGCTCATCGGGGGCCGGGGAGCTGTTTTTT
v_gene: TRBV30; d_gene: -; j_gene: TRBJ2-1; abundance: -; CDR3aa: CAWTVGGYYNEQFF; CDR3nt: TGTGCCTGGACCGTGGGGGGTTACTACAATGAGCAGTTCTTC
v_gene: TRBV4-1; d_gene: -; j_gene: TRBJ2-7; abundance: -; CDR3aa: CASSQVDSALGDYEQYF; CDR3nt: TGCGCCAGCAGCCAAGTTGACTCCGCCCTGGGGGACTACGAGCAGTACTTC
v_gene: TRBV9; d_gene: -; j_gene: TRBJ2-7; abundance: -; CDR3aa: CASSVVEGYEQYF; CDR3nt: TGTGCCAGCAGCGTAGTGGAGGGTTACGAGCAGTACTTC
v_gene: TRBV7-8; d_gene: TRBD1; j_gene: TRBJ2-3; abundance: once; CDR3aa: CASSLWWAGQDSATDTQYF; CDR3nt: TGTGCCAGCAGCTTATGGTGGGCGGGACAGGATTCTGCCACAGATACGCAGTATTTT
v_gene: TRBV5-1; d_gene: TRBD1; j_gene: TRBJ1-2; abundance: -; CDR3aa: CASSSRTGSIDGYTF; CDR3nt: TGCGCCAGCAGCTCCAGGACAGGGTCCATTGATGGCTACACCTTC
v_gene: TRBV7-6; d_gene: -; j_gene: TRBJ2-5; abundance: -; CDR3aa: CASSLVFGGETQYF; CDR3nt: TGTGCCAGCAGCTTAGTATTCGGGGGAGAGACCCAGTACTTC
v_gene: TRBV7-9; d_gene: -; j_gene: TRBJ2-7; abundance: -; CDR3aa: CASSQGHSYEQYF; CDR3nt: TGTGCCAGCAGCCAGGGACACTCCTACGAGCAGTACTTC
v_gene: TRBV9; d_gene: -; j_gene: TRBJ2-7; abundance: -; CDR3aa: CASSEGWDLGTYEQYF; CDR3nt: TGTGCCAGCAGTGAGGGATGGGACCTTGGAACCTACGAGCAGTACTTC
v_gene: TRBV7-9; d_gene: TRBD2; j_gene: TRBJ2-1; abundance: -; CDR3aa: CASSWISGRDNEQFF; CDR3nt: TGTGCCAGCAGCTGGATCAGCGGGAGGGACAATGAGCAGTTCTTC
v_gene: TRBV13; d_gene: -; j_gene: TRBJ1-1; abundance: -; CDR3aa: CASSLETDTEAFF; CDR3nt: TGTGCCAGCAGCTTAGAAACGGACACTGAAGCTTTCTTT
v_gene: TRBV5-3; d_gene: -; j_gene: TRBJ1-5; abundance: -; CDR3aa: CARSLVRANQPQHF; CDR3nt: TGTGCCAGAAGCTTGGTCAGGGCGAATCAGCCCCAGCATTTT
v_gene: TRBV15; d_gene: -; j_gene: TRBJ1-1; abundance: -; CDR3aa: CATSPWLTGSGFSFF; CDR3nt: TGTGCCACCAGCCCCTGGTTGACCGGTTCGGGCTTTTCTTTCTTT
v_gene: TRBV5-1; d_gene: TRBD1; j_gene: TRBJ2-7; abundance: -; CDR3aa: CASSGYRGLDEQYF; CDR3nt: TGCGCCAGCAGCGGATACAGGGGGCTCGACGAGCAGTACTTC
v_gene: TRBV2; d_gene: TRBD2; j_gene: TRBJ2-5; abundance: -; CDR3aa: CASSGLAASQETQYF; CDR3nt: TGTGCCAGCAGTGGACTAGCGGCCTCCCAAGAGACCCAGTACTTC
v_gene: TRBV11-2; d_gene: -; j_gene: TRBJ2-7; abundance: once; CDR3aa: CASSLVSGSPHEQYF; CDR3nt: TGTGCCAGCAGCTTAGTAAGTGGGAGTCCCCACGAGCAGTACTTC
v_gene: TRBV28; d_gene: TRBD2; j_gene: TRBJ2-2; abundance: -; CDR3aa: CASSSESGRDTGELFF; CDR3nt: TGTGCCAGCAGTTCCGAAAGCGGGAGGGACACCGGGGAGCTGTTTTTT
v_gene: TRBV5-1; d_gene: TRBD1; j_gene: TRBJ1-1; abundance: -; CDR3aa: CASSPVWGTGYGNTEAFF; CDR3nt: TGCGCCAGCAGCCCTGTATGGGGGACAGGGTATGGGAACACTGAAGCTTTCTTT
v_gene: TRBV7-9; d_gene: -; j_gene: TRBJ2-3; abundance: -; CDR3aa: CASSSTGPGPDTQYF; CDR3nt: TGTGCCAGCAGCTCTACGGGACCAGGGCCAGATACGCAGTATTTT
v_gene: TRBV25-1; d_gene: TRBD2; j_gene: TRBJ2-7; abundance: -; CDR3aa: CASSVGEGEQYF; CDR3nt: TGTGCCAGCAGTGTGGGGGAGGGCGAGCAGTACTTC
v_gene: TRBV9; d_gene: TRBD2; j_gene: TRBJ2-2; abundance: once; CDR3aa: CASSVGLADFTGELFF; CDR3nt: TGTGCCAGCAGCGTAGGACTAGCGGATTTCACCGGGGAGCTGTTTTTT
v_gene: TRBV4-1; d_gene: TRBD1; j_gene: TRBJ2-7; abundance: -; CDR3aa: CASSQEEWGQTYEQYF; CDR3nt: TGCGCCAGCAGCCAAGAGGAGTGGGGACAGACCTACGAGCAGTACTTC
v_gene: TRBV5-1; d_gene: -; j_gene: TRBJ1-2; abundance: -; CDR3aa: CASSLRGIKVVEDGYTF; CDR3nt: TGCGCCAGCAGCTTACGGGGTATTAAAGTAGTCGAAGATGGCTACACCTTC
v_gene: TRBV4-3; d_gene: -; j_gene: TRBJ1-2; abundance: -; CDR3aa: CASSQDHGMGYGYTF; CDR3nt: TGCGCCAGCAGCCAAGATCACGGGATGGGCTATGGCTACACCTTC
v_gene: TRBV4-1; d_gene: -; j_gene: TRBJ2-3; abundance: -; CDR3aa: CASKIAPGGTDTQYF; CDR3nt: TGCGCCAGCAAGATAGCCCCCGGCGGCACAGATACGCAGTATTTT
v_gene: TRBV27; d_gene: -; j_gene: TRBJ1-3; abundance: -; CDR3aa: CASSFSGTGFSGNTIYF; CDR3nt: TGTGCCAGCAGTTTCTCCGGAACAGGGTTTTCTGGAAACACCATATATTTT
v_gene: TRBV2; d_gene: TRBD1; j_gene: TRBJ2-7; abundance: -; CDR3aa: CASSEWTGESHEQYF; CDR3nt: TGTGCCAGCAGTGAATGGACAGGGGAGAGTCACGAGCAGTACTTC
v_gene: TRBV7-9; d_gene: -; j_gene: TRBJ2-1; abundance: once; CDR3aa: CASSPASFPYNEQFF; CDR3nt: TGTGCCAGCAGCCCAGCCTCATTCCCCTACAATGAGCAGTTCTTC
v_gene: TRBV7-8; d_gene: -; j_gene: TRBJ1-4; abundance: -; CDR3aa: CASSLAATNEKLFF; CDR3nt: TGTGCCAGCAGCTTAGCAGCAACTAATGAAAAACTGTTTTTT
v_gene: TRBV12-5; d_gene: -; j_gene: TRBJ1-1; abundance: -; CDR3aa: CASGLFGGMNTEAFF; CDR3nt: TGTGCTAGTGGTTTGTTTGGGGGCATGAACACTGAAGCTTTCTTT
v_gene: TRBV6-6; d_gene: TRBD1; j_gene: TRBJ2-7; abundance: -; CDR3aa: CASSYGTGAYEQYF; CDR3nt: TGTGCCAGCAGTTACGGGACAGGGGCCTACGAGCAGTACTTC
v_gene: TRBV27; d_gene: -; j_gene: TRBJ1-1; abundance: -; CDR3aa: CASSFFTGSTEAFF; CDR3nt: TGTGCCAGCAGTTTCTTCACAGGGTCGACTGAAGCTTTCTTT
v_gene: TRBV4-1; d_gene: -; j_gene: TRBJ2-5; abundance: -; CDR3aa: CASSGVGETQYF; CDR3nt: TGCGCCAGCAGCGGAGTCGGGGAGACCCAGTACTTC
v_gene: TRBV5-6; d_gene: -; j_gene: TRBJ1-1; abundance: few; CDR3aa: CASSLYNTEAFF; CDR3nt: TGTGCCAGCAGCTTGTACAACACTGAAGCTTTCTTT
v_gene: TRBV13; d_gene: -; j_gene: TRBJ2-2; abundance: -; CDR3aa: CASSFLGGVTGELFF; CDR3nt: TGTGCCAGCAGCTTTTTAGGGGGAGTCACCGGGGAGCTGTTTTTT
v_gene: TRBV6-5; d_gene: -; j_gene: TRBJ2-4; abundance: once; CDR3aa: CASTSTLAKNIQYF; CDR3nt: TGTGCCTCTACTAGTACCTTAGCCAAAAACATTCAGTACTTC
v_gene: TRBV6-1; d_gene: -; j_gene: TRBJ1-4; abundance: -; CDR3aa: CASSEIGFLNEKLFF; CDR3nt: TGTGCCAGCAGTGAAATAGGGTTCTTAAATGAAAAACTGTTTTTT
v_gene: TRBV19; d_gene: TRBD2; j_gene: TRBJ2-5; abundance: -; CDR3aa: CASSLGLAGAGETQYF; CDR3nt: TGTGCCAGTAGTTTAGGACTAGCGGGAGCAGGAGAGACCCAGTACTTC
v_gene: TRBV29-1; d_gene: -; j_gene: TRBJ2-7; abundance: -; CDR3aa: CSVVSLGTYEQYF; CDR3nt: TGCAGCGTTGTGTCCCTGGGGACCTACGAGCAGTACTTC
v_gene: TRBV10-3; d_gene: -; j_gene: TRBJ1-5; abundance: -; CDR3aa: CAISEEGEAQPQHF; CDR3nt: TGTGCCATCAGTGAAGAAGGAGAAGCCCAGCCCCAGCATTTT
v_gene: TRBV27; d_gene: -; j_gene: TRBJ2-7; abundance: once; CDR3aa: CASSPNGDLYYEQYF; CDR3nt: TGTGCCAGCAGTCCTAATGGGGACCTTTACTACGAGCAGTACTTC
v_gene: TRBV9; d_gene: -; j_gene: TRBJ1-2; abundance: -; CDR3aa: CASSVGGGTYGYTF; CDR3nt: TGTGCCAGCAGCGTGGGTGGGGGGACTTATGGCTACACCTTC
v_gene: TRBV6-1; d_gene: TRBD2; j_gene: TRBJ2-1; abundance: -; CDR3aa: CASSETSGRDEQFF; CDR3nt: TGTGCCAGCAGTGAAACTAGCGGGCGCGATGAGCAGTTCTTC
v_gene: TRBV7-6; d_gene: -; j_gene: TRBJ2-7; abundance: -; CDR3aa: CASSLEPLSSYEQYF; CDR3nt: TGTGCCAGCAGCTTAGAACCTTTGAGCTCCTACGAGCAGTACTTC
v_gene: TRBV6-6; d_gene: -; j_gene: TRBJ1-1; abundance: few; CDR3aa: CASSYQGEGTEAFF; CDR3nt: TGTGCCAGCAGCTACCAGGGCGAAGGCACTGAAGCTTTCTTT
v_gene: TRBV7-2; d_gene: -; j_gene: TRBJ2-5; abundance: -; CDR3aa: CASSLIRAPGQETQYF; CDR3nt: TGTGCCAGCAGCTTAATTCGGGCCCCGGGCCAAGAGACCCAGTACTTC
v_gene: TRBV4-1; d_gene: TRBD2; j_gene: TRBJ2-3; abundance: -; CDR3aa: CASSQEVPGGGADTQYF; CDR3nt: TGCGCCAGCAGCCAAGAGGTTCCGGGGGGGGGCGCAGATACGCAGTATTTT
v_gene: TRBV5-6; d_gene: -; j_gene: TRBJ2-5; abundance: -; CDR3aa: CASSLDRGRETQYF; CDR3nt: TGTGCCAGCAGCCTCGATCGGGGGCGGGAGACCCAGTACTTC
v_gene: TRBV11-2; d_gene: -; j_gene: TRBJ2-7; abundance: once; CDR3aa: CASSSGVVSYEQYF; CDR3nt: TGTGCCAGCAGCTCGGGGGTAGTTTCCTACGAGCAGTACTTC
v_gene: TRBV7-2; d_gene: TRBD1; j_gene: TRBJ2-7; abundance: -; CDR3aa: CASSPITGGPDEQYF; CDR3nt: TGTGCCAGCAGCCCGATTACAGGGGGCCCGGACGAGCAGTACTTC
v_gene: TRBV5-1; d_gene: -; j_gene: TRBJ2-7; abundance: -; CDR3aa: CASSARDRSYEQYF; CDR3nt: TGCGCCAGCAGCGCGCGGGACAGATCCTACGAGCAGTACTTC
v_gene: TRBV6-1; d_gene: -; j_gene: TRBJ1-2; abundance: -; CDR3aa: CASLRSGTLLFPTF; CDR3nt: TGTGCCAGCCTAAGATCCGGGACCCTATTGTTTCCCACCTTC
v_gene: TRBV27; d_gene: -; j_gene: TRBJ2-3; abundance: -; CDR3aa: CASSPLPVDTQYF; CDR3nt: TGTGCCAGCAGTCCTCTTCCAGTGGATACGCAGTATTTT
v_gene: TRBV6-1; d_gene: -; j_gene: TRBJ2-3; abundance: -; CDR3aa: CASRDHLFTDTQYF; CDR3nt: TGTGCCAGCAGAGATCACCTTTTCACAGATACGCAGTATTTT
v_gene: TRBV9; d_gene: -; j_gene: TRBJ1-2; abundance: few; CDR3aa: CASREIRENYGYTF; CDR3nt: TGTGCCAGCAGAGAGATCAGGGAGAACTATGGCTACACCTTC